This is a list of T cell receptor beta chains from one sample in a study of T cells in Graves' hyperthyroidism and ophthalmopathy. TCRdb reprocessed the multiplex PCR reads with MiXCR, giving one entry per CDR3 protein. In the table there are roughly 700,000 distinct CDR3 sequences, 11% to 15% of which are singletons. Sequences were obtained from blood. All receptors come from a woman under 30 with Graves' hyperthyroidism. Both conserved end residues are part of each CDR3. The D gene is left open where the match is weak. Clone size is given for some rows only: seen once, a few or many times, or a class if the clone is expanded.

V gene: TRBV9
clone size: many
D gene: NA
J gene: TRBJ1-6
CDR3 length: 15
CDR3 DNA: TGTGCCAGCAGCGTATCCGGGACTCCTTATTCACCCCTCCACTTT
CDR3 protein: CASSVSGTPYSPLHF

V gene: TRBV20-1
clone size: NA
D gene: NA
J gene: TRBJ2-5
CDR3 length: 13
CDR3 DNA: TGCAGTGCTAGAGTCGGGACCCAGAGCGGCCAGTACTTC
CDR3 protein: CSARVGTQSGQYF

V gene: TRBV20-1
clone size: NA
D gene: TRBD1
J gene: TRBJ1-5
CDR3 length: 17
CDR3 DNA: TGCAGTGCTAGTGGTCCGCCGGGACAGGGAGGAAATCAGCCCCAGCATTTT
CDR3 protein: CSASGPPGQGGNQPQHF

V gene: TRBV7-2
clone size: many
D gene: NA
J gene: TRBJ2-3
CDR3 length: 14
CDR3 DNA: TGTGCCAGCGGGACACACCCTAGCACAGATACGCAGTATTTT
CDR3 protein: CASGTHPSTDTQYF

V gene: TRBV27
clone size: few
D gene: NA
J gene: TRBJ2-2
CDR3 length: 13
CDR3 DNA: TGTGCCAGCAGTTTTGCCCTTGTCGGGGAGCTGTTTTTT
CDR3 protein: CASSFALVGELFF

V gene: TRBV27
clone size: many
D gene: NA
J gene: TRBJ2-1
CDR3 length: 15
CDR3 DNA: TGTGCCAGCAGTTACCGGGGACTGTCCTACAATGAGCAGTTCTTC
CDR3 protein: CASSYRGLSYNEQFF

V gene: TRBV7-9
clone size: many
D gene: NA
J gene: TRBJ2-7
CDR3 length: 16
CDR3 DNA: TGTGCCAGCAGCCCCCAGGGGGGTAACAGGTCCTACGAGCAGTACTTC
CDR3 protein: CASSPQGGNRSYEQYF

V gene: TRBV28
clone size: NA
D gene: NA
J gene: TRBJ2-7
CDR3 length: 14
CDR3 DNA: TGTGCCAGCAGTTTTGGGTATCCCGCCTACGAGCAGCACTTC
CDR3 protein: CASSFGYPAYEQHF

V gene: TRBV19
clone size: few
D gene: NA
J gene: TRBJ2-1
CDR3 length: 16
CDR3 DNA: TGTGCCAGTAGTATCGCGATTCAGAGCTCCTACAATGAGCAGTTCTTC
CDR3 protein: CASSIAIQSSYNEQFF

V gene: TRBV9
clone size: many
D gene: NA
J gene: TRBJ2-1
CDR3 length: 14
CDR3 DNA: TGTGCCAGCAGCGTCTACGCCACCTACAATGAGCAGTTCTTC
CDR3 protein: CASSVYATYNEQFF

V gene: TRBV11-2
clone size: few
D gene: TRBD2
J gene: TRBJ2-2
CDR3 length: 17
CDR3 DNA: TGTGCCAGCAGAGTCGGACTAGCGGGGGGGAACACCGGGGAGCTGTTTTTT
CDR3 protein: CASRVGLAGGNTGELFF

V gene: TRBV29-1
clone size: few
D gene: NA
J gene: TRBJ2-1
CDR3 length: 12
CDR3 DNA: TGCAGCGTTGTGGGGGACCCCAATGAGCGGTTCTTC
CDR3 protein: CSVVGDPNERFF

V gene: TRBV27
clone size: NA
D gene: TRBD1
J gene: TRBJ1-5
CDR3 length: 15
CDR3 DNA: TGTGCCAGCAGTATGACAGGGGAGCTTTGGGAGCCCCAGCATTTT
CDR3 protein: CASSMTGELWEPQHF

V gene: TRBV4-1
clone size: NA
D gene: NA
J gene: TRBJ2-7
CDR3 length: 16
CDR3 DNA: TGCGCCAGCAGCCAGGGGTGGGGGACCGGACAGATCGAGCAGTACTTC
CDR3 protein: CASSQGWGTGQIEQYF

V gene: TRBV28
clone size: many
D gene: TRBD1
J gene: TRBJ2-7
CDR3 length: 15
CDR3 DNA: TGTGCCAGCAGTTCATACACAGGGGGACCCTACGAGCAGTACTTC
CDR3 protein: CASSSYTGGPYEQYF

V gene: TRBV11-3
clone size: many
D gene: TRBD2
J gene: TRBJ2-1
CDR3 length: 13
CDR3 DNA: TGTGCCAGCATGGGGCGGGAGAGATATGAGCAGTTCTTC
CDR3 protein: CASMGRERYEQFF

V gene: TRBV11-2
clone size: many
D gene: NA
J gene: TRBJ2-7
CDR3 length: 15
CDR3 DNA: TGTGCCAGCAGCTTGGAGGGGCCATCAGTATCGGAGCAGTACTTC
CDR3 protein: CASSLEGPSVSEQYF

V gene: TRBV6-5
clone size: NA
D gene: NA
J gene: TRBJ2-1
CDR3 length: 14
CDR3 DNA: TGTGCCAGCACTTCCTACGGGACGGGCAATGAGCGGTTCTTC
CDR3 protein: CASTSYGTGNERFF

V gene: TRBV6-2/TRBV6-3
clone size: NA
D gene: NA
J gene: TRBJ1-2
CDR3 length: 15
CDR3 DNA: TGTGCCAGCAGCCAAATACCTACCGGTGGGGATGGCTACACCTTC
CDR3 protein: CASSQIPTGGDGYTF

V gene: TRBV29-1
clone size: few
D gene: NA
J gene: TRBJ1-1
CDR3 length: 13
CDR3 DNA: TGCAGCGTTAATAATTACGGAAACACTGAAGCTTTCTTT
CDR3 protein: CSVNNYGNTEAFF

V gene: TRBV11-2
clone size: many
D gene: NA
J gene: TRBJ1-1
CDR3 length: 14
CDR3 DNA: TGTGCCAGCAGCCCCGCCAGGGGAGACACTGAAGCTTTCTTT
CDR3 protein: CASSPARGDTEAFF

V gene: TRBV27
clone size: many
D gene: NA
J gene: TRBJ2-1
CDR3 length: 16
CDR3 DNA: TGTGCCAGCAGTTTATTGGGTGGCAGCCGCAAGAATGAGCAGTTCTTC
CDR3 protein: CASSLLGGSRKNEQFF

V gene: TRBV7-9
clone size: many
D gene: NA
J gene: TRBJ1-2
CDR3 length: 16
CDR3 DNA: TGTGCCAGCAGCTCTTTCACGGAGATAACTAACTATGGCTACACCTTC
CDR3 protein: CASSSFTEITNYGYTF

V gene: TRBV28
clone size: many
D gene: NA
J gene: TRBJ2-7
CDR3 length: 14
CDR3 DNA: TGTGCCAGCAGTTTAGTGGGGTTCTCCTACGAGCAGTACTTC
CDR3 protein: CASSLVGFSYEQYF

V gene: TRBV29-1
clone size: many
D gene: TRBD2
J gene: TRBJ2-7
CDR3 length: 15
CDR3 DNA: TGCAGCGTGAGCGGGGCTCTCTTCACGACGGGGGAGCAGTACTTC
CDR3 protein: CSVSGALFTTGEQYF

V gene: TRBV20-1
clone size: NA
D gene: TRBD1
J gene: TRBJ1-3
CDR3 length: 14
CDR3 DNA: TGCAGTGCAGCCCTCAGGGGGAAAGGAAACACCATATATTTT
CDR3 protein: CSAALRGKGNTIYF

V gene: TRBV3-1
clone size: many
D gene: NA
J gene: TRBJ2-3
CDR3 length: 14
CDR3 DNA: TGTGCCAGCAGCCAATGGCTAGCGCCGAATACGCAGTATTTT
CDR3 protein: CASSQWLAPNTQYF

V gene: TRBV6-1
clone size: many
D gene: NA
J gene: TRBJ1-6
CDR3 length: 16
CDR3 DNA: TGTGCCAGCAGCTCCCTGCAGATTGGCCATGATTCACCCCTCCACTTT
CDR3 protein: CASSSLQIGHDSPLHF

V gene: TRBV4-2
clone size: many
D gene: TRBD2
J gene: TRBJ2-1
CDR3 length: 16
CDR3 DNA: TGTGCCAGCAGCCAGCCACTAGCGGGAGCGTACAATGAGCAGTTCTTC
CDR3 protein: CASSQPLAGAYNEQFF

V gene: TRBV11-2
clone size: many
D gene: NA
J gene: TRBJ1-1
CDR3 length: 16
CDR3 DNA: TGTGCCAGCAGTTTTACAGCCGGTGTAGGTGAGGCTGAAGCTTTCTTT
CDR3 protein: CASSFTAGVGEAEAFF

V gene: TRBV18
clone size: many
D gene: NA
J gene: TRBJ2-1
CDR3 length: 16
CDR3 DNA: TGTGCCAGCTCATCCCGAGAAGGGAGGATGATAAATGAGCAGTTCTTC
CDR3 protein: CASSSREGRMINEQFF

V gene: TRBV28
clone size: few
D gene: TRBD2
J gene: TRBJ2-1
CDR3 length: 21
CDR3 DNA: TGTGCCAGCAGTTTGCCCCCACCACCCAGGGAGCGGGGGAGCTCCTACAATGAGCAGTTCTTC
CDR3 protein: CASSLPPPPRERGSSYNEQFF

V gene: TRBV9
clone size: few
D gene: TRBD2
J gene: TRBJ2-3
CDR3 length: 16
CDR3 DNA: TGTGCCAGCAGCGGCCCGCGTCTAGCGGGAGGTGATACGCAGTATTTT
CDR3 protein: CASSGPRLAGGDTQYF

V gene: TRBV7-9
clone size: NA
D gene: NA
J gene: TRBJ2-3
CDR3 length: 14
CDR3 DNA: TGTGCCAGCAGCTGGTCAGGGACCCGCGATACGCAGTATTTT
CDR3 protein: CASSWSGTRDTQYF

V gene: TRBV20-1
clone size: many
D gene: NA
J gene: TRBJ1-2
CDR3 length: 17
CDR3 DNA: TGCAGTGCTAGTAGGCGCCGGACCTTGGGAGTGGACTATGGCTACACCTTC
CDR3 protein: CSASRRRTLGVDYGYTF

V gene: TRBV24-1
clone size: few
D gene: NA
J gene: TRBJ1-2
CDR3 length: 15
CDR3 DNA: TGTGCCACCAGTGATTTCAGGGGTAGTAACTATAGCTACACCTTC
CDR3 protein: CATSDFRGSNYSYTF

V gene: TRBV7-9
clone size: few
D gene: NA
J gene: TRBJ2-1
CDR3 length: 16
CDR3 DNA: TGTGCCAGCAGCTCAGCCGGAGGCGGGACCGTCAATGAGCAGTTCTTC
CDR3 protein: CASSSAGGGTVNEQFF

V gene: TRBV5-1
clone size: few
D gene: NA
J gene: TRBJ2-7
CDR3 length: 15
CDR3 DNA: TGCGCCAGCAGCTTGGCAGGGGGAGGGCCCTACGAGCAGTACTTC
CDR3 protein: CASSLAGGGPYEQYF

V gene: TRBV5-6
clone size: few
D gene: NA
J gene: TRBJ2-7
CDR3 length: 13
CDR3 DNA: TGTGCCAGCAGCCCCGACGGACACTACGAGCAGTACTTC
CDR3 protein: CASSPDGHYEQYF

V gene: TRBV19
clone size: NA
D gene: NA
J gene: TRBJ2-5
CDR3 length: 15
CDR3 DNA: TGTGCCAGTAGTATCCGAGGGGGATTCTGGGAGACCCAGTACTTC
CDR3 protein: CASSIRGGFWETQYF

V gene: TRBV20-1
clone size: many
D gene: NA
J gene: TRBJ2-1
CDR3 length: 14
CDR3 DNA: TGCAGTTACCTGTGGGGCCCCTTTAGCAATGAGCAGTTCTTC
CDR3 protein: CSYLWGPFSNEQFF

V gene: TRBV18
clone size: few
D gene: TRBD2
J gene: TRBJ2-1
CDR3 length: 16
CDR3 DNA: TGTGCCAGCTCACCACGTAATAACCGGGAGGGATTAGGGCAGTTCTTC
CDR3 protein: CASSPRNNREGLGQFF

V gene: TRBV28
clone size: many
D gene: TRBD1
J gene: TRBJ2-1
CDR3 length: 15
CDR3 DNA: TGTGCCAGCAGTTTGAGGGGGACAGCCTACAATGAGCAGTTCTTC
CDR3 protein: CASSLRGTAYNEQFF

V gene: TRBV5-1
clone size: many
D gene: NA
J gene: TRBJ1-2
CDR3 length: 12
CDR3 DNA: TGCGCCAGCAGCTACCTCGGAGGCGGCTACACCTTC
CDR3 protein: CASSYLGGGYTF

V gene: TRBV3-1
clone size: many
D gene: NA
J gene: TRBJ2-7
CDR3 length: 15
CDR3 DNA: TGTGCCAGCAGCCACCCCGGACAGTGGGCCTACGAGCAGTACTTC
CDR3 protein: CASSHPGQWAYEQYF

V gene: TRBV12-3/TRBV12-4
clone size: many
D gene: NA
J gene: TRBJ2-1
CDR3 length: 15
CDR3 DNA: TGTGCCAGTCTCGAGAGAGGGGGGTCCTACAATGAGCAGTTCTTC
CDR3 protein: CASLERGGSYNEQFF

V gene: TRBV20-1
clone size: many
D gene: NA
J gene: TRBJ2-6
CDR3 length: 16
CDR3 DNA: TGCAGTGCTAGATTGCCCCTTAACTCTGGGGCCAACGTCCTGACTTTC
CDR3 protein: CSARLPLNSGANVLTF

V gene: TRBV28
clone size: many
D gene: NA
J gene: TRBJ2-1
CDR3 length: 13
CDR3 DNA: TGTGCCAGCAGCCCCGGGCAAGGGGATGAGCAGTTCTTC
CDR3 protein: CASSPGQGDEQFF

V gene: TRBV14
clone size: NA
D gene: TRBD2
J gene: TRBJ2-1
CDR3 length: 19
CDR3 DNA: TGTGCCAGCAGCCAAATTGGTCCACTAGCGGAGTCGACCTACAATGAGCAGTTCTTC
CDR3 protein: CASSQIGPLAESTYNEQFF

V gene: TRBV30
clone size: many
D gene: NA
J gene: TRBJ2-2
CDR3 length: 14
CDR3 DNA: TGTGCCTGGAACCAGGGCGTGGGTGTCGGGGAGCTGTTTTTT
CDR3 protein: CAWNQGVGVGELFF

V gene: TRBV2
clone size: many
D gene: NA
J gene: TRBJ2-7
CDR3 length: 15
CDR3 DNA: TGTGCCACCATTAGGTGGGATACACGGTCCTACGAGCAGTACTTC
CDR3 protein: CATIRWDTRSYEQYF

V gene: TRBV7-9
clone size: NA
D gene: TRBD2
J gene: TRBJ2-5
CDR3 length: 15
CDR3 DNA: TGTGCCAGCAGCCCCCTAGCGGGAGGAAGCGGGACCCAGTACTTC
CDR3 protein: CASSPLAGGSGTQYF

V gene: TRBV2
clone size: NA
D gene: NA
J gene: TRBJ1-5
CDR3 length: 13
CDR3 DNA: TGTGCCAGCAGCATAGACCCCTTGGTTCCCCAGCATTTT
CDR3 protein: CASSIDPLVPQHF